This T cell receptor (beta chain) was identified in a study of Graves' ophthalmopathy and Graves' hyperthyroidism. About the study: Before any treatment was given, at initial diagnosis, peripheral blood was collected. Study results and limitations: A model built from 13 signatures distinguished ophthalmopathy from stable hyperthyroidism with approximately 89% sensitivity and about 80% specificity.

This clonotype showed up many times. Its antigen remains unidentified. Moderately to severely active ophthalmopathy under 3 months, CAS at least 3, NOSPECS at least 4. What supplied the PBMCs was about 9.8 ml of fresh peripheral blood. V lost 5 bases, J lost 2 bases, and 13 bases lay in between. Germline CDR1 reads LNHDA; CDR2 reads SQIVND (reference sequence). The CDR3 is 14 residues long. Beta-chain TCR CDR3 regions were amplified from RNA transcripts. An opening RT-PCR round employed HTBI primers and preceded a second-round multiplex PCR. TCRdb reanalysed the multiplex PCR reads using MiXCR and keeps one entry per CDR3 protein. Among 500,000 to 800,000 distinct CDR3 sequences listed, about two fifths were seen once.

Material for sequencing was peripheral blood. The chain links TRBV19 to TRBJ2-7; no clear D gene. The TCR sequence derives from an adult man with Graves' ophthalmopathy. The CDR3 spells CASSPQTATYEQYF. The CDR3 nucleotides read TGTGCCAGTAGTCCACAAACGGCCACCTACGAGCAGTACTTC. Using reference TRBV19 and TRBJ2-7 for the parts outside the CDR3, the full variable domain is DGGITQSPKYLFRKEGQNVTLSCEQNLNHDAMYWYRQDPGQGLRLIYYSQIVNDFQKGDIAEGYSVSREKKESFPLTVTSAQKNPTAFYLCASSPQTATYEQYFGPGTRLTVT.